Described below is a single T cell receptor beta chain sequence and its context. Its antigen is still unknown. These data come from a study of radiation and T cells in renal cell carcinoma. CDR3 length: 15 residues. From germline, CDR1 is MGHRA and CDR2 YSYEKL. Trimming removed 0 bases at V and 7 bases at J, with 12 bases between. Described time point: baseline pretreatment blood. Specified treatment: 15 Gy SBRT to primary tumor, nephrectomy 4 weeks later. Radiation-treated patients gave blood at baseline, week 2 and week 4. The tumor was a clear cell renal cell carcinoma. Study results and caveats: Top tumor clonotypes rose in blood 2 weeks post-radiation, then contracted.

Profiled with immunoSEQ multiplex PCR; TCRdb holds only in-frame clones, not every one. This sample has some 120,000 clones; approximately 78% occur once, and the top ten carry under 4%. The rearrangement links TRBV4-1 to TRBJ2-2, with unresolved D. The clonotype was recovered from a woman aged 55-75 years with renal cell carcinoma. The sample consisted of blood, taken from a patient whose treatment included radiotherapy and nephrectomy. CDR3 DNA: TGCGCCAGCAGCCAAGATCCCCGGGTTCACGGGGAGCTGTTTTTT. Translation gives CASSQDPRVHGELFF.